The rows below give T cell receptor beta chains drawn from one sample of a study of cytomegalovirus exposure and HLA in healthy donors. Generated by immunoSEQ multiplex PCR, the TCRdb table keeps only in-frame clones and is missing some. The profile shows fewer than 250,000 clones, over 60% of them singletons. Sequenced: PBMCs. The receptors originated from a man aged 35-49 years in good health and CMV-seronegative. CDR3s include the opening cysteine and the closing phenylalanine or tryptophan. The order of the fields is CDR3 protein, CDR3 DNA, clone size, D gene, V gene, J gene. The D gene is left open where the match is weak. Clone size is shown for a subset of rows, as once, few, many or a class of expanded clone.

cdr3_aa: CASSIEGGDQPQHF
cdr3_nt: TGTGCCAGTAGTATAGAAGGGGGGGATCAGCCCCAGCATTTT
clone_size: few
d_call: NA
v_call: TRBV19
j_call: TRBJ1-5

cdr3_aa: CASSHSIPGTGDPCGYTF
cdr3_nt: TGTGCCAGCAGCCATTCCATTCCCGGGACAGGAGATCCCTGTGGCTACACCTTC
clone_size: NA
d_call: TRBD1
v_call: TRBV9
j_call: TRBJ1-2

cdr3_aa: CASSPSSTSGVYNEQFF
cdr3_nt: TGTGCCAGCAGCCCTTCTTCCACTAGCGGGGTTTACAATGAGCAGTTCTTC
clone_size: NA
d_call: TRBD2
v_call: TRBV5-4
j_call: TRBJ2-1

cdr3_aa: CASSPSGYYEQYF
cdr3_nt: TGTGCCAGCAGTCCTAGCGGGTACTACGAGCAGTACTTC
clone_size: NA
d_call: TRBD2
v_call: TRBV28
j_call: TRBJ2-7

cdr3_aa: CASSSPDRSRTWEQYF
cdr3_nt: TGTGCCAGCAGCTCCCCAGACAGGTCGAGGACTTGGGAGCAGTACTTC
clone_size: NA
d_call: NA
v_call: TRBV5-5
j_call: TRBJ2-7

cdr3_aa: CASSLGLAGDSYEQYF
cdr3_nt: TGTGCCAGCAGCTTAGGGCTAGCGGGGGACTCCTACGAGCAGTACTTC
clone_size: once
d_call: TRBD2
v_call: TRBV7-2
j_call: TRBJ2-7

cdr3_aa: CASSPWATQKVYGYTF
cdr3_nt: TGTGCCAGCAGCCCTTGGGCCACCCAGAAAGTCTATGGCTACACCTTC
clone_size: NA
d_call: NA
v_call: TRBV7-2
j_call: TRBJ1-2

cdr3_aa: CASTPTGAPGQETQYF
cdr3_nt: TGTGCCAGCACCCCGACAGGGGCGCCCGGGCAAGAGACCCAGTACTTC
clone_size: NA
d_call: TRBD1
v_call: TRBV28
j_call: TRBJ2-5

cdr3_aa: CASSQEGREDQPQHF
cdr3_nt: TGTGCCAGCAGCCAAGAAGGCAGGGAGGATCAGCCCCAGCATTTT
clone_size: NA
d_call: NA
v_call: TRBV4-2
j_call: TRBJ1-5

cdr3_aa: CAWERAGEQFF
cdr3_nt: TGTGCCTGGGAGAGGGCCGGTGAGCAGTTCTTC
clone_size: NA
d_call: NA
v_call: TRBV30
j_call: TRBJ2-1

cdr3_aa: CASRPEWAAYEQYF
cdr3_nt: TGTGCCAGTAGACCAGAATGGGCAGCCTACGAGCAGTACTTC
clone_size: NA
d_call: NA
v_call: TRBV19
j_call: TRBJ2-7

cdr3_aa: CASSKAGLAGGQGEQFF
cdr3_nt: TGTGCCAGCAGCAAAGCGGGACTAGCGGGGGGCCAGGGTGAGCAGTTCTTC
clone_size: NA
d_call: NA
v_call: TRBV21-1
j_call: TRBJ2-1

cdr3_aa: CASSFRLAGAGYEQYF
cdr3_nt: TGTGCCAGCAGCTTTAGGCTAGCGGGAGCCGGGTACGAGCAGTACTTC
clone_size: NA
d_call: TRBD2
v_call: TRBV13
j_call: TRBJ2-7

cdr3_aa: CASSLNALAGLEQYF
cdr3_nt: TGTGCCAGCAGCTTAAACGCGCTGGCAGGGCTCGAGCAGTACTTC
clone_size: NA
d_call: NA
v_call: TRBV7-9
j_call: TRBJ2-7

cdr3_aa: CASTPFQGSETQYF
cdr3_nt: TGTGCCAGCACACCCTTCCAGGGTTCAGAGACCCAGTACTTC
clone_size: NA
d_call: NA
v_call: TRBV2
j_call: TRBJ2-5

cdr3_aa: CASSPQKNTEAFF
cdr3_nt: TGTGCCAGCTCACCTCAGAAGAACACTGAAGCTTTCTTT
clone_size: NA
d_call: NA
v_call: TRBV18
j_call: TRBJ1-1

cdr3_aa: CASRNPLGAHGYTF
cdr3_nt: TGTGCCAGCAGGAACCCGTTGGGAGCCCATGGCTACACCTTC
clone_size: NA
d_call: NA
v_call: TRBV2
j_call: TRBJ1-2

cdr3_aa: CASSTGLNSPLHF
cdr3_nt: TGTGCCAGCAGTACAGGGCTGAATTCACCCCTCCACTTT
clone_size: NA
d_call: NA
v_call: TRBV2
j_call: TRBJ1-6

cdr3_aa: CASSLVFEAGGQYF
cdr3_nt: TGTGCCAGCAGCTTAGTGTTTGAGGCTGGTGGCCAGTACTTC
clone_size: NA
d_call: NA
v_call: TRBV7-2
j_call: TRBJ2-5

cdr3_aa: CASSLDFLWQNSNQPQHF
cdr3_nt: TGTGCCAGCAGCTTAGATTTTTTGTGGCAGAATAGCAATCAGCCCCAGCATTTT
clone_size: NA
d_call: NA
v_call: TRBV7-2
j_call: TRBJ1-5

cdr3_aa: CASSYGTPNDEQYF
cdr3_nt: TGTGCCAGTAGTTACGGGACTCCGAACGACGAGCAGTACTTC
clone_size: NA
d_call: NA
v_call: TRBV19
j_call: TRBJ2-7

cdr3_aa: CASRGGDNSPLHF
cdr3_nt: TGTGCCAGCCGGGGGGGGGATAATTCACCCCTCCACTTT
clone_size: NA
d_call: NA
v_call: TRBV6-5
j_call: TRBJ1-6

cdr3_aa: CASSLRGNNEQFF
cdr3_nt: TGTGCCAGCAGCCTCCGGGGGAACAATGAGCAGTTCTTC
clone_size: NA
d_call: NA
v_call: TRBV13
j_call: TRBJ2-1

cdr3_aa: CASSSPGEQFF
cdr3_nt: TGTGCCAGCAGCTCTCCGGGGGAGCAGTTCTTC
clone_size: NA
d_call: NA
v_call: TRBV5-4
j_call: TRBJ2-1

cdr3_aa: CASSTPPEGEQFF
cdr3_nt: TGTGCCAGTAGTACCCCGCCCGAGGGTGAGCAGTTCTTC
clone_size: few
d_call: NA
v_call: TRBV19
j_call: TRBJ2-1

cdr3_aa: CASSLGGGSYNSPLHF
cdr3_nt: TGTGCCAGCAGCTTAGGAGGCGGTTCCTATAATTCACCCCTCCACTTT
clone_size: NA
d_call: NA
v_call: TRBV7-8
j_call: TRBJ1-6

cdr3_aa: CASSPVKNYGYTF
cdr3_nt: TGTGCCAGCAGCCCCGTAAAAAACTATGGCTACACCTTC
clone_size: NA
d_call: NA
v_call: TRBV7-2
j_call: TRBJ1-2

cdr3_aa: CASSTSPSEKLFF
cdr3_nt: TGTGCCAGTAGTACCTCACCGAGTGAAAAACTGTTTTTT
clone_size: few
d_call: NA
v_call: TRBV19
j_call: TRBJ1-4

cdr3_aa: CASSMFAGLGDYGYTF
cdr3_nt: TGTGCCAGTAGTATGTTTGCAGGGCTTGGCGACTATGGCTACACCTTC
clone_size: NA
d_call: NA
v_call: TRBV19
j_call: TRBJ1-2

cdr3_aa: CASSLVPRAGGYTDTQYF
cdr3_nt: TGTGCCAGCAGCTTAGTTCCCCGAGCGGGGGGGTACACAGATACGCAGTATTTT
clone_size: NA
d_call: TRBD2
v_call: TRBV7-8
j_call: TRBJ2-3

cdr3_aa: CASSPLKVETQYF
cdr3_nt: TGTGCCAGCAGCCCACTGAAAGTGGAGACCCAGTACTTC
clone_size: once
d_call: NA
v_call: TRBV7-9
j_call: TRBJ2-5

cdr3_aa: CAISDYDRDRTYEQYF
cdr3_nt: TGTGCCATCAGTGATTACGACAGGGACCGAACCTACGAGCAGTACTTC
clone_size: NA
d_call: TRBD1
v_call: TRBV10-3
j_call: TRBJ2-7

cdr3_aa: CASSLGQGAAGANVLTF
cdr3_nt: TGTGCCAGCTCACTGGGACAGGGGGCTGCTGGGGCCAACGTCCTGACTTTC
clone_size: NA
d_call: TRBD1
v_call: TRBV18
j_call: TRBJ2-6

cdr3_aa: CASSLGGLGEQYF
cdr3_nt: TGCGCCAGCAGCTTGGGAGGGTTAGGGGAGCAGTACTTC
clone_size: NA
d_call: NA
v_call: TRBV5-1
j_call: TRBJ2-7

cdr3_aa: CSAGESTEAFF
cdr3_nt: TGCAGTGCTGGGGAGAGCACTGAAGCTTTCTTT
clone_size: NA
d_call: NA
v_call: TRBV20-1
j_call: TRBJ1-1

cdr3_aa: CAISELESYGYTF
cdr3_nt: TGTGCCATCAGTGAGCTAGAGTCCTATGGCTACACCTTC
clone_size: NA
d_call: NA
v_call: TRBV10-3
j_call: TRBJ1-2

cdr3_aa: CASSWTSGALRKETQYF
cdr3_nt: TGTGCCAGTAGTTGGACTAGCGGGGCCTTAAGGAAAGAGACCCAGTACTTC
clone_size: NA
d_call: TRBD2
v_call: TRBV19
j_call: TRBJ2-5

cdr3_aa: CASSPGQGGSGANVLTF
cdr3_nt: TGTGCCAGCAGCCCTGGACAGGGGGGATCTGGGGCCAACGTCCTGACTTTC
clone_size: NA
d_call: TRBD1
v_call: TRBV5-4
j_call: TRBJ2-6

cdr3_aa: CASSLNKLSNQPQHF
cdr3_nt: TGTGCCAGCAGCTTAAATAAACTAAGCAATCAGCCCCAGCATTTT
clone_size: once
d_call: NA
v_call: TRBV7-8
j_call: TRBJ1-5

cdr3_aa: CASSYGPMNTEAFF
cdr3_nt: TGTGCCAGCAGTTACGGGCCGATGAACACTGAAGCTTTCTTT
clone_size: once
d_call: NA
v_call: TRBV6-5
j_call: TRBJ1-1

cdr3_aa: CASSPRMGRGTGELFF
cdr3_nt: TGTGCCAGCAGCCCCAGAATGGGGCGCGGCACCGGGGAGCTGTTTTTT
clone_size: NA
d_call: NA
v_call: TRBV5-4
j_call: TRBJ2-2

cdr3_aa: CAWSDGQGGYEQYF
cdr3_nt: TGTGCCTGGAGTGACGGACAGGGCGGGTACGAGCAGTACTTC
clone_size: NA
d_call: TRBD1
v_call: TRBV30
j_call: TRBJ2-7

cdr3_aa: CASSLATGTSGPQETQYF
cdr3_nt: TGTGCCAGCAGCTTAGCGACCGGGACTAGCGGGCCCCAGGAGACCCAGTACTTC
clone_size: NA
d_call: TRBD2
v_call: TRBV7-9
j_call: TRBJ2-5

cdr3_aa: CANGGTGSYNEQFF
cdr3_nt: TGTGCCAATGGTGGGACAGGGTCCTACAATGAGCAGTTCTTC
clone_size: NA
d_call: TRBD1
v_call: TRBV10-3
j_call: TRBJ2-1

cdr3_aa: CASSLPPSVNQPQHF
cdr3_nt: TGTGCCAGCAGTTTACCCCCCTCCGTAAATCAGCCCCAGCATTTT
clone_size: once
d_call: NA
v_call: TRBV28
j_call: TRBJ1-5

cdr3_aa: CASSHRSLAGGPSYEQYF
cdr3_nt: TGCGCCAGCAGCCACCGTTCCTTAGCGGGAGGGCCTTCCTACGAGCAGTACTTC
clone_size: NA
d_call: TRBD2
v_call: TRBV4-1
j_call: TRBJ2-7

cdr3_aa: CASSSFTDTQYF
cdr3_nt: TGTGCCAGCAGCTCGTTCACAGATACGCAGTATTTT
clone_size: NA
d_call: NA
v_call: TRBV7-6
j_call: TRBJ2-3

cdr3_aa: CASSLSPGLGSIADTQYF
cdr3_nt: TGTGCCAGCAGTTTATCCCCCGGACTAGGAAGCATCGCAGATACGCAGTATTTT
clone_size: NA
d_call: TRBD2
v_call: TRBV28
j_call: TRBJ2-3

cdr3_aa: CASSQGTVYEQYF
cdr3_nt: TGCGCCAGCAGCCAAGGGACAGTCTACGAGCAGTACTTC
clone_size: few
d_call: NA
v_call: TRBV4-3
j_call: TRBJ2-7

cdr3_aa: CASSILQGADGYTF
cdr3_nt: TGTGCCAGCAGCATTCTACAGGGGGCCGATGGCTACACCTTC
clone_size: NA
d_call: TRBD1
v_call: TRBV7-6
j_call: TRBJ1-2

cdr3_aa: CASSSGQLPFYEQYF
cdr3_nt: TGTGCCAGCAGTTCAGGACAGCTGCCTTTTTACGAGCAGTACTTC
clone_size: NA
d_call: NA
v_call: TRBV6-5
j_call: TRBJ2-7

cdr3_aa: CASSSGAYSYEQYF
cdr3_nt: TGTGCCAGCAGCTCGGGAGCGTACTCCTACGAGCAGTACTTC
clone_size: NA
d_call: NA
v_call: TRBV11-2
j_call: TRBJ2-7

cdr3_aa: CASSPQETNQPQHF
cdr3_nt: TGTGCCAGCAGCCCACAGGAGACAAATCAGCCCCAGCATTTT
clone_size: NA
d_call: NA
v_call: TRBV7-9
j_call: TRBJ1-5

cdr3_aa: CASSKGLAGGNEQFF
cdr3_nt: TGTGCCAGCAGTAAGGGACTAGCGGGAGGCAATGAGCAGTTCTTC
clone_size: NA
d_call: TRBD2
v_call: TRBV6-5
j_call: TRBJ2-1

cdr3_aa: CSASISEQYF
cdr3_nt: TGCAGTGCTAGTATTAGCGAGCAGTACTTC
clone_size: NA
d_call: NA
v_call: TRBV20-1
j_call: TRBJ2-7

cdr3_aa: CGARTGIHEQYF
cdr3_nt: TGCGGCGCCAGAACAGGAATTCACGAGCAGTACTTC
clone_size: NA
d_call: NA
v_call: TRBV29-1
j_call: TRBJ2-7

cdr3_aa: CASSSIGTSDTQYF
cdr3_nt: TGTGCCAGCAGCTCGATCGGGACAAGCGATACGCAGTATTTT
clone_size: NA
d_call: NA
v_call: TRBV7-9
j_call: TRBJ2-3

cdr3_aa: CASTPRQGTDTQYF
cdr3_nt: TGTGCCAGCACCCCTCGACAGGGCACAGATACGCAGTATTTT
clone_size: once
d_call: NA
v_call: TRBV2
j_call: TRBJ2-3

cdr3_aa: CASSESMRGGTDTQYF
cdr3_nt: TGTGCCAGCAGTGAATCTATGCGGGGGGGCACAGATACGCAGTATTTT
clone_size: NA
d_call: TRBD2
v_call: TRBV6-1
j_call: TRBJ2-3